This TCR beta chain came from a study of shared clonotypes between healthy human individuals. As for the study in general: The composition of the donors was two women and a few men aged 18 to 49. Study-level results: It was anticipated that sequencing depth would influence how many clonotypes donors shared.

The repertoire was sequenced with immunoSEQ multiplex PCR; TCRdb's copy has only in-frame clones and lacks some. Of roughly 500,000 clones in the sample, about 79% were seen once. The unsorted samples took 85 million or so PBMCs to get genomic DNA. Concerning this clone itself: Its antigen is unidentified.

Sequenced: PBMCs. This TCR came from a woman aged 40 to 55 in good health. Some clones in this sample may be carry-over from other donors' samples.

CDR3 DNA: TGTGCCTGGACCCGCGACCGATACCGGGCCGGTGGCTACACCTTC. It translates to CAWTRDRYRAGGYTF. The rearrangement uses TRBV30 and TRBJ1-2; no firm D call. This CDR3 contains 15 residues. Between the trimmed V and J ends, which lost 4 bases and 7 bases, there was a span of 22 bases. Germline CDR1 and CDR2: GTSNPN and SVGIG (reference sequence).